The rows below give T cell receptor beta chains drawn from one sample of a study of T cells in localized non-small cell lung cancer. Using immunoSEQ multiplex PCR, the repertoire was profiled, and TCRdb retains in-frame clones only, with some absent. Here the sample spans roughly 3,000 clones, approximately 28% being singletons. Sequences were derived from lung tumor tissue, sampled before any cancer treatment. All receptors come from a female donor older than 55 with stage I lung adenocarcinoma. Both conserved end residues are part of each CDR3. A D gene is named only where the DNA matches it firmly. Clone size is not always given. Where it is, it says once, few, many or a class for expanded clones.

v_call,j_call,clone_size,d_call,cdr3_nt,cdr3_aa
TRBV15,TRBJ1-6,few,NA,TGTGCCACCAGCAGAGATGGCCAGGCGAACTCACCCCTCCACTTT,CATSRDGQANSPLHF
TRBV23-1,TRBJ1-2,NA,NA,TGCGCCAGCAGTCAGGGCAGGGTCAGCGAAATTTACTATGGCTACACCTTC,CASSQGRVSEIYYGYTF
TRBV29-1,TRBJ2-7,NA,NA,TGCAGCGTTGATGAAGCAACACAGGGCGAGCAGTACTTC,CSVDEATQGEQYF
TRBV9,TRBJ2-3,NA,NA,TGTGCCAGCAGTTCCGGGGCAGATACGCAGTATTTT,CASSSGADTQYF
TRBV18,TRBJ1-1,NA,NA,TGTGCCAGCTCACCCGACAGGTACACTGAAGCTTTCTTT,CASSPDRYTEAFF
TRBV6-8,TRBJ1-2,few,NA,TGTGCCAGCAGCCCCTCACAGGATGGCTACACCTTC,CASSPSQDGYTF
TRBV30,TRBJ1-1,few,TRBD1,TGTGCCTGGAGGTCGGGCAGGGGGATTAATCCCACTGAAGCTTTCTTT,CAWRSGRGINPTEAFF
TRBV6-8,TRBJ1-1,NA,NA,TGTGCCAGCAGCCAACAGGGTCGCGGGACTGAAGCTTTCTTT,CASSQQGRGTEAFF
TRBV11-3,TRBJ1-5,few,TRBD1,TGTGCCAGCAGCCTCGGGACAGGGGGCAATCAGCCCCAGCATTTT,CASSLGTGGNQPQHF
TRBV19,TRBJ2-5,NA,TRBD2,TGTGCCAGTAGAGGGCTGAGCGGGGGAACCCAAGAGACCCAGTACTTC,CASRGLSGGTQETQYF
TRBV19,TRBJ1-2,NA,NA,TGTGCCAGTATTGAGCGAGGGGACTATGGCTACACCTTC,CASIERGDYGYTF
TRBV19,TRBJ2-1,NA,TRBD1,TGTGCCACGGCCGGGACAGGGACTTACAATGAGCAGTTCTTC,CATAGTGTYNEQFF
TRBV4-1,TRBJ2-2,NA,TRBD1,TGCGCCAGCAGCCAAACAGGGGACACCGGGGAGCTGTTTTTT,CASSQTGDTGELFF
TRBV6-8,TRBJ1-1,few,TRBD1,TGTGCCAGCAGTTACTCGACAGGGGGCTTTGCTTCGAGGACTGAAGCTTTCTTT,CASSYSTGGFASRTEAFF
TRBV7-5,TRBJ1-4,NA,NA,TGTGCCAGCAGGCCGGGACTCACAAAGAGTGAAACTAATGAAAAACTGTTTTTT,CASRPGLTKSETNEKLFF
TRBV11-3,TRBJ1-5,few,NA,TGTGCCAGCAGCATCGGGGACAGCAATCAGCCCCAGCATTTT,CASSIGDSNQPQHF
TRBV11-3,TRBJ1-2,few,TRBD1,TGTGCCAGCAGCAGATCACAGGGGAACTATGGCTACACCTTC,CASSRSQGNYGYTF
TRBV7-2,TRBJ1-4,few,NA,TGTGCCAGCAGCCAAGGAACCAGACAAAAAAATGAAAAACTGTTTTTT,CASSQGTRQKNEKLFF
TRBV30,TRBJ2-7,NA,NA,TGTGCCTGGAGTGTGCGTTCCTACGAGCAGTACTTC,CAWSVRSYEQYF
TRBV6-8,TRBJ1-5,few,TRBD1,TGTGCCAGCAGTCGAGGGACAGGCGGTTATAGCAATCAGCCCCAGCATTTT,CASSRGTGGYSNQPQHF
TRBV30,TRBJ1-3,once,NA,TGTGCCTCCGACCAGGGGACGGCTCGAAACACCATATATTTT,CASDQGTARNTIYF
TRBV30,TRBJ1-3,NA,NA,TGTGCCTGGAGTGCCGTGGATCCCGGAAACACCATATATTTT,CAWSAVDPGNTIYF
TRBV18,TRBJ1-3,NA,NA,TGTGCCAGCTCTCCTACGGCTGGGAGCTCTGGAAACACCATATATTTT,CASSPTAGSSGNTIYF
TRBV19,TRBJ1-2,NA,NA,TGTGCCACTCAAAGTATGGGAGGAAACTATGGCTACACCTTC,CATQSMGGNYGYTF
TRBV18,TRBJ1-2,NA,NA,TGTGCCAGCTCACCACCGTGGCAGGGTGGTAACGGCTACACCTTC,CASSPPWQGGNGYTF
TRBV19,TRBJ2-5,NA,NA,TGTGCCAGTAGTATAGTGGGCAGGGGTAGAGAGACCCAGTACTTC,CASSIVGRGRETQYF
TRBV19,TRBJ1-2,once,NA,TGTGCCAGTAGAACAGGAGAAGCTAACTATGGCTACACCTTC,CASRTGEANYGYTF